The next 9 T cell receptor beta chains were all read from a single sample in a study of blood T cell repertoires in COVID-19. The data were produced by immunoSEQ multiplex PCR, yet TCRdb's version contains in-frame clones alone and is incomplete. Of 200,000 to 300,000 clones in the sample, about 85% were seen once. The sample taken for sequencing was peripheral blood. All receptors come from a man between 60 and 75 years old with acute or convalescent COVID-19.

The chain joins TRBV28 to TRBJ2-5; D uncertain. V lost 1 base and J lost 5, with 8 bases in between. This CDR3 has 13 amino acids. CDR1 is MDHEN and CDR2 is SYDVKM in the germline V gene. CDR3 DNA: TGTGCCAGCAGTTTATCAGGTGGCGAGACCCAGTACTTC. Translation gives CASSLSGGETQYF.

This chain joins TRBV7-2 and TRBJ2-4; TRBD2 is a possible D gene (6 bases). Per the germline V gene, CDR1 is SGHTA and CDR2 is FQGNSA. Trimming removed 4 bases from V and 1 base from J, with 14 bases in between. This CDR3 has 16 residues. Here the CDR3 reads CASSSGPGRAKNIQYF. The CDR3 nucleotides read TGTGCCAGCAGCTCGGGACCAGGGAGGGCCAAAAACATTCAGTACTTC.

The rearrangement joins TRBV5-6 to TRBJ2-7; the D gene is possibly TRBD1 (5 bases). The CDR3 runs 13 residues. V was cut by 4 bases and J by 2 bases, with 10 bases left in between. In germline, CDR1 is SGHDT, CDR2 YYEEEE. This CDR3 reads CASSQGAAYEQYF. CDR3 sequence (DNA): TGTGCCAGCAGCCAGGGCGCCGCCTACGAGCAGTACTTC.

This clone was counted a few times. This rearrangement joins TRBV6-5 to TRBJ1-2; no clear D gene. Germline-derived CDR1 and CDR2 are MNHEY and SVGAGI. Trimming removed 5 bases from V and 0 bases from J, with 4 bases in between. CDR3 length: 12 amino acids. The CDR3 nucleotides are TGTGCCAGCAGTAATACTAACTATGGCTACACCTTC. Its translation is CASSNTNYGYTF.

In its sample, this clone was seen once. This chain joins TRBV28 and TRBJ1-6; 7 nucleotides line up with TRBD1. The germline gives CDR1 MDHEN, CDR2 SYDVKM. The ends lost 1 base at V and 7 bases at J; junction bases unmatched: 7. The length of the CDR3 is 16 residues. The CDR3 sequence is CASSLFGRQGNSPLHF. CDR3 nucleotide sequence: TGTGCCAGCAGTTTATTTGGTCGACAGGGAAATTCACCCCTCCACTTT.

CDR3: CASSDNPNYGYTF. The DNA for the CDR3 is TGTGCCAGCTCAGACAATCCTAACTATGGCTACACCTTC. The chain combines TRBV18 with TRBJ1-2; D is unclear. This CDR3 contains 13 residues. V lost 5 bases and J 0 bases, leaving 7 bases between the germline ends. Looked up from germline, CDR1 is KGHSH and CDR2 is LQKENI.

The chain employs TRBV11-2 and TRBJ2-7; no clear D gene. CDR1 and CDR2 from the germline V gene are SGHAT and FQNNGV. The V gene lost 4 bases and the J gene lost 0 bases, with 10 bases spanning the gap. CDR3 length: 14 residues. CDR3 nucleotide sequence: TGTGCCAGCAGCTCCTCTTTTAGCTCCTACGAGCAGTACTTC. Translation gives CASSSSFSSYEQYF.

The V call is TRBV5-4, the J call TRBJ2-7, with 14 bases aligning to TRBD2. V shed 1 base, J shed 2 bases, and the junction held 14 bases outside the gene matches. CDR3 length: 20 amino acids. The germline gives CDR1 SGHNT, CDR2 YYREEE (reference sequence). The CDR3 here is CASSLPATGTSGGAPYEQYF. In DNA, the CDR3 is TGTGCCAGCAGCTTGCCCGCAACCGGGACTAGCGGGGGAGCCCCCTACGAGCAGTACTTC.

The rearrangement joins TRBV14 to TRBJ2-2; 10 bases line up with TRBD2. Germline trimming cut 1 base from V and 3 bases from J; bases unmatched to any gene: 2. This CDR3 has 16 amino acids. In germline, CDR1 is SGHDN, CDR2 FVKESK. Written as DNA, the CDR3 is TGTGCCAGCAGCCAAGTACTAGCGGGATACACCGGGGAGCTGTTTTTT. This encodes CASSQVLAGYTGELFF.